What follows describes a single TCR beta chain. Germline V gene data show CDR1 as LNHDA and CDR2 as SQIVND (reference sequence). Trimming took 10 bases from V and 3 from J, leaving 22 bases between them. This CDR3 region has 15 residues. The sample comes from a study of blood T cell repertoires in COVID-19. For the study at large: T cells, B-cell-depleted T cells, or PBMCs provided the cDNA or gDNA that served as material.

Those enrolled, adults aged roughly 18 to 95 years, came from about two dozen US areas. Donors in Cohort 3 counted as recovered after two negative PCRs, clearance, or symptom resolution. Original handling: How many nucleated cells were present was estimated from reference gene primer amplification. Libraries were prepared by immunoSEQ multiplex PCR; TCRdb keeps only in-frame clonotypes and omits some of them. That table furnishes V, J and clone size, whereas the DNA furnished D and trimming. Here the sample spans fewer than 350,000 clones, 87% being singletons. This chain joins TRBV19 and TRBJ2-7; D might be TRBD2 (6 bases). The sample consisted of PBMCs or T cells enriched from blood (not recorded which). The source is a middle-aged woman who had recovered from COVID-19. The CDR3 DNA sequence: TGTGCCACTAAATATGGAGCCGGGGGTAGCTACGAGCAGTACTTC. Translating gives CATKYGAGGSYEQYF.